This TCR beta chain was sequenced for a study of T-cell reconstitution after alpha-beta-depleted transplantation in children. Points from the study as a whole: In patients about two months after transplant, alpha-beta T cells reportedly arose from several hundred expanded graft clones. Surviving recipient T cells and intrathymic progenitors accounted for some patients' high TCRbeta diversity at day 60. A year post-transplant, T-cell counts and diversity derived mostly from newly produced T cells.

The J segment lost 7 bases and the V segment lost 4 bases, leaving 2 bases of the junction unmatched. The length of the CDR3 is 13 residues. CDR1 is LGHDT, CDR2 YNNKEL, per germline (reference sequence). Unique molecular identifiers were incorporated during preparation of the TCRbeta library. TCRdb processed the PCR reads anew with MiXCR; each CDR3 protein has one entry. This table has fewer than 550,000 distinct CDR3 sequences, 9.5% to 12% appearing once. This clonotype came up many times. Its specificity is not known. This sequence was found in a female patient aged 2-15 years who had a stem cell transplant for aplastic anemia, so the T cells may come from the graft donor. V is TRBV3-1 and J is TRBJ1-5; 9 bases are shared with TRBD1. The sequencing used PBMCs, mostly from graft donor cells, collected 180 days after TCRalphabeta/CD19-depleted stem cell transplant. The CDR3 DNA follows: TGTGCCAGCAGCCCCACAGGGGGCCAGCCCCAGCATTTT. Residues: CASSPTGGQPQHF.